This T cell receptor (beta chain) was profiled in a study of cytomegalovirus exposure and HLA in healthy donors. This CDR3 spans 11 amino acids. Germline values: CDR1 SNHLY, CDR2 FYNNEI. The ends were cut back, 7 bases at V and 5 bases at J, with 9 bases in the middle. Whole-study findings and limits: Specificity for CMV antigens was confirmed in vitro for three of the CMV-associated chains. Association of fewer than 20,000 TCR beta sequences with HLA alleles was found at 0.05 false discovery rate in a later analysis. Among CMV-associated TCR beta chains, most appeared HLA-restricted in a later analysis.

Both 60 Vbeta primers and 13 Jbeta primers went into the PCR. Per the authors' pipeline: The count from a later analysis was some 81 million unique TCR beta chains, 9 million to 12 million of them shared. Generated by immunoSEQ multiplex PCR, the TCRdb table keeps only in-frame clones and is missing some. That table furnishes V, J and clone size, whereas the DNA furnished D and trimming. The sample yields some 240,000 clones, about 72% seen once. Note on this clone: The antigen is unknown.

The sequenced sample consisted of PBMCs. The chain carries TRBV2 and TRBJ2-7, with no clear D. The clonotype was recovered from a male donor in good health and CMV-seronegative. CDR3 DNA: TGTGCCAGCATTAGAGTCAACGAGCAGTACTTC. It translates to CASIRVNEQYF.